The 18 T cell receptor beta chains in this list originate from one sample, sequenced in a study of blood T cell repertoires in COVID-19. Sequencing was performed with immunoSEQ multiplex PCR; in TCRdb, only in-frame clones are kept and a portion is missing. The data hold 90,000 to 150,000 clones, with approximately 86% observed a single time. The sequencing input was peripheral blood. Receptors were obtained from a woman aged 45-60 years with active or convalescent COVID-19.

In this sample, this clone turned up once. CDR3 amino acids: CASSRRQAGTEAFF. Written as DNA, the CDR3 is TGTGCCAGCAGCCGTAGACAGGCGGGCACTGAAGCTTTCTTT. This sequence joins TRBV6-5 and TRBJ1-1, with D possibly being TRBD1 (6 bases). The CDR3 has 14 residues. Germline V gene data show CDR1 as MNHEY and CDR2 as SVGAGI. The V and J ends lost 6 bases and 4 bases respectively, with 15 bases between them.

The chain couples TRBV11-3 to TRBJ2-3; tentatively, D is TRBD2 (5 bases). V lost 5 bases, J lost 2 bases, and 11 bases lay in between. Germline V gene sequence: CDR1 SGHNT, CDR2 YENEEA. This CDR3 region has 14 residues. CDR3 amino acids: CASSRGSNTDTQYF. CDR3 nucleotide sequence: TGTGCCAGCAGCCGGGGTTCCAACACAGATACGCAGTATTTT.

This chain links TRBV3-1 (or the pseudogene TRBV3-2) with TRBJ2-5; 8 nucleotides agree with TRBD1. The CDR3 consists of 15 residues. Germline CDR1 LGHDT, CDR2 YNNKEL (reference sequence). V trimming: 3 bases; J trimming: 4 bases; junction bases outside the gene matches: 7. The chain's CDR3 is CASSQQTGVGETQYF. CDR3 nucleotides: TGTGCCAGCAGCCAGCAGACAGGGGTGGGAGAGACCCAGTACTTC.

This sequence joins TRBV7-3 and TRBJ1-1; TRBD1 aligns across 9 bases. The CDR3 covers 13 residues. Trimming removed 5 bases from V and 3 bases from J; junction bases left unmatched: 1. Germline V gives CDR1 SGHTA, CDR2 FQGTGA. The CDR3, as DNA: TGTGCCAGCAGCAGGGACAGGGACACTGAAGCTTTCTTT. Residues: CASSRDRDTEAFF.

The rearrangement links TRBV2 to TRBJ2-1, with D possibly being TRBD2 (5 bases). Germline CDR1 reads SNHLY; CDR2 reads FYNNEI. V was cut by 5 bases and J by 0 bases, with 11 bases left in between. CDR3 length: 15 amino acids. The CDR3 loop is CASSPSWSSYNEQFF. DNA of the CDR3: TGTGCCAGCAGTCCTAGCTGGAGCTCCTACAATGAGCAGTTCTTC.

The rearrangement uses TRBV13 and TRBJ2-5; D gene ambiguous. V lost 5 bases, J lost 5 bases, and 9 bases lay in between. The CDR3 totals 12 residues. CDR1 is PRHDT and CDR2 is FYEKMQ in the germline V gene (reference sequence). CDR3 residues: CASSLDRETQYF. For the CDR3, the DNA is TGTGCCAGCAGCCTCGATCGGGAGACCCAGTACTTC.

CDR3: CASSPGATGANTGELFF. The DNA for the CDR3 is TGTGCCAGCTCACCCGGGGCGACAGGGGCGAACACCGGGGAGCTGTTTTTT. This chain joins TRBV18 and TRBJ2-2; 8 nucleotides match TRBD1. CDR1 and CDR2 (germline): KGHSH, LQKENI. Germline trimming cut 3 bases from V and 0 bases from J; bases unmatched to any gene: 6. The CDR3 extends over 17 amino acids. Variable domain in full (rest from reference TRBV18 and TRBJ2-2): NAGVMQNPRHLVRRRGQEARLRCSPMKGHSHVYWYRQLPEEGLKFMVYLQKENIIDESGMPKERFSAEFPKEGPSILRIQQVVRGDSAAYFCASSPGATGANTGELFFGEGSRLTVL.

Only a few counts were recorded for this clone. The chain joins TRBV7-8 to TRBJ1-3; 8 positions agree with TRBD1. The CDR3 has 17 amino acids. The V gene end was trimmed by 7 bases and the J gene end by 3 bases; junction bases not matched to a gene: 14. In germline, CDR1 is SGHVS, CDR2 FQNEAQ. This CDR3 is CASTNRLGGQDGNTIYF. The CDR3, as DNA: TGTGCCAGCACCAACCGACTAGGGGGACAGGATGGAAACACCATATATTTT.

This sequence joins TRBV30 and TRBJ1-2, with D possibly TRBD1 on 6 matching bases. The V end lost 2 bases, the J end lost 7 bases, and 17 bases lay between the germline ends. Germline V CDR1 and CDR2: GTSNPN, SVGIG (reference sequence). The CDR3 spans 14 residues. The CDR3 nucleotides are TGTGCCTGGAGTCCGGGACACGATATTCCTGGCTACACCTTC. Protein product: CAWSPGHDIPGYTF.

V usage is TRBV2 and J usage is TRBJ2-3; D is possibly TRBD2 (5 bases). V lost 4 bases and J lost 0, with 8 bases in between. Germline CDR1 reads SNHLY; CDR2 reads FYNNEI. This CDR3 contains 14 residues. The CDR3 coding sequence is TGTGCCAGCAGTGTGAGGACTAGCACAGATACGCAGTATTTT. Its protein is CASSVRTSTDTQYF.

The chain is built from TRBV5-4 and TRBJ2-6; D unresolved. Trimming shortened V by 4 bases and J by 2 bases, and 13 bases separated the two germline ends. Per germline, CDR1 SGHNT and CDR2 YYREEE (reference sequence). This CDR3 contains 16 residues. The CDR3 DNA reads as TGTGCCAGCAGCCTCGCCGAACTCGCTGGGGCCAACGTCCTGACTTTC. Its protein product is CASSLAELAGANVLTF. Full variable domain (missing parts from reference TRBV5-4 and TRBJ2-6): ETGVTQSPTHLIKTRGQQVTLRCSSQSGHNTVSWYQQALGQGPQFIFQYYREEENGRGNFPPRFSGLQFPNYSSELNVNALELDDSALYLCASSLAELAGANVLTFGAGSRLTVL.

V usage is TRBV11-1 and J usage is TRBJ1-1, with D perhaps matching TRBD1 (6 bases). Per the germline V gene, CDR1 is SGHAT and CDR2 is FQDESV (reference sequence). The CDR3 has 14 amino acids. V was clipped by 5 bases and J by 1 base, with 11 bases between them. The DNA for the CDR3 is TGTGCCAGCAGCCTCTTACAGGGGAACACTGAAGCTTTCTTT. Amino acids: CASSLLQGNTEAFF.

The CDR3 sequence: CASSPGTSGTYNEQFF. The CDR3 nucleotides read TGTGCCAGCAGTCCCGGGACTAGCGGGACCTACAATGAGCAGTTCTTC. The chain couples TRBV14 to TRBJ2-1; 13 bases are a match to TRBD2. V lost 6 bases and J lost 2; bases outside the gene matches: 4. CDR3 length: 16 residues. The V gene's germline CDR1 is SGHDN and CDR2 FVKESK.

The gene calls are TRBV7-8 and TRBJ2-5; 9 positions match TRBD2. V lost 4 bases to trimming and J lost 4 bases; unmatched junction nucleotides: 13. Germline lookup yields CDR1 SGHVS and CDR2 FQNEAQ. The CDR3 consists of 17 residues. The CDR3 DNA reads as TGTGCCAGCAGCTCCATCATCGCGGGAGGGGCCCTAGAGACCCAGTACTTC. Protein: CASSSIIAGGALETQYF. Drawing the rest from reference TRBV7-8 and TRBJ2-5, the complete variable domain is GAGVSQSPRYKVAKRGQDVALRCDPISGHVSLFWYQQALGQGPEFLTYFQNEAQLDKSGLPSDRFFAERPEGSVSTLKIQRTQQEDSAVYLCASSSIIAGGALETQYFGPGTRLLVL.

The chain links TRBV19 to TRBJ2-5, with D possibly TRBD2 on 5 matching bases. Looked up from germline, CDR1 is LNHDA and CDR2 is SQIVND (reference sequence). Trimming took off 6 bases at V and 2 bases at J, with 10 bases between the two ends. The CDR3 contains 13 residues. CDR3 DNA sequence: TGTGCCAGTAGGCTTCGGGGTCAAGAGACCCAGTACTTC. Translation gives CASRLRGQETQYF.

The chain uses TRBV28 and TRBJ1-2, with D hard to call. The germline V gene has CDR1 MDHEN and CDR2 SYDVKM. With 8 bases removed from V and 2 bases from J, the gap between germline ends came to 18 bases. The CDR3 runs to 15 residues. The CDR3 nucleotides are TGTGCCAGCCTACCCGACTCACATAGAAACTATGGCTACACCTTC. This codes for CASLPDSHRNYGYTF.

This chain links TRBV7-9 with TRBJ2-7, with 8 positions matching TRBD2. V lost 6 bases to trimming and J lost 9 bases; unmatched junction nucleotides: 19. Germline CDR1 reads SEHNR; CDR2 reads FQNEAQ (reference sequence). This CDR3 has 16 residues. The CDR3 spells CASSPIPGGGSGAQYF. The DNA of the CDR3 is TGTGCCAGCAGTCCAATCCCCGGGGGGGGGAGTGGGGCGCAGTACTTC.

CDR3 amino acids: CASSLQFSWHSATYEQYF. CDR3 in DNA: TGTGCCAGCAGCCTACAGTTTTCGTGGCACTCTGCCACCTACGAGCAGTACTTC. The chain joins TRBV7-2 to TRBJ2-7; no reliable D call. V dropped 5 bases and J dropped 2 bases, with 25 bases sitting between them. The CDR3 is made up of 18 amino acids. The V gene's germline CDR1 is SGHTA and CDR2 FQGNSA. Variable domain in full (rest from reference TRBV7-2 and TRBJ2-7): GAGVSQSPSNKVTEKGKDVELRCDPISGHTALYWYRQSLGQGLEFLIYFQGNSAPDKSGLPSDRFSAERTGGSVSTLTIQRTQQEDSAVYLCASSLQFSWHSATYEQYFGPGTRLTVT.